This TCR beta chain comes out of a study of blood T cell repertoires in COVID-19. Study-wide background: COVID-19 samples collected from the United States, Italy and Spain covered acute and convalescent phases. From T cells, B-cell-depleted T cells, or PBMCs came the material, which was cDNA or gDNA.

The V gene's germline CDR1 is SGHAT and CDR2 FQNNGV. The CDR3 runs 15 residues. V dropped 5 bases and J dropped 4 bases, with 15 bases sitting between them. Study processing details: Estimation of nucleated cell counts was performed using reference gene primer amplification. Clones were sequenced by immunoSEQ multiplex PCR, and TCRdb holds only the in-frame ones, with some missing. V, J and clone size are those of that table, while D and trimming were read from the DNA. The sample records about 240,000 clones, approximately 83% being singletons. Sequencing was performed on peripheral blood. The chain links TRBV11-2 to TRBJ2-1, with D perhaps matching TRBD1 (6 bases). The TCR sequence derives from a human donor in a cohort sampled during active COVID-19. This CDR3 is CASSPERTVYNEQFF. DNA of the CDR3: TGTGCCAGCAGCCCCGAGCGGACAGTTTACAATGAGCAGTTCTTC.